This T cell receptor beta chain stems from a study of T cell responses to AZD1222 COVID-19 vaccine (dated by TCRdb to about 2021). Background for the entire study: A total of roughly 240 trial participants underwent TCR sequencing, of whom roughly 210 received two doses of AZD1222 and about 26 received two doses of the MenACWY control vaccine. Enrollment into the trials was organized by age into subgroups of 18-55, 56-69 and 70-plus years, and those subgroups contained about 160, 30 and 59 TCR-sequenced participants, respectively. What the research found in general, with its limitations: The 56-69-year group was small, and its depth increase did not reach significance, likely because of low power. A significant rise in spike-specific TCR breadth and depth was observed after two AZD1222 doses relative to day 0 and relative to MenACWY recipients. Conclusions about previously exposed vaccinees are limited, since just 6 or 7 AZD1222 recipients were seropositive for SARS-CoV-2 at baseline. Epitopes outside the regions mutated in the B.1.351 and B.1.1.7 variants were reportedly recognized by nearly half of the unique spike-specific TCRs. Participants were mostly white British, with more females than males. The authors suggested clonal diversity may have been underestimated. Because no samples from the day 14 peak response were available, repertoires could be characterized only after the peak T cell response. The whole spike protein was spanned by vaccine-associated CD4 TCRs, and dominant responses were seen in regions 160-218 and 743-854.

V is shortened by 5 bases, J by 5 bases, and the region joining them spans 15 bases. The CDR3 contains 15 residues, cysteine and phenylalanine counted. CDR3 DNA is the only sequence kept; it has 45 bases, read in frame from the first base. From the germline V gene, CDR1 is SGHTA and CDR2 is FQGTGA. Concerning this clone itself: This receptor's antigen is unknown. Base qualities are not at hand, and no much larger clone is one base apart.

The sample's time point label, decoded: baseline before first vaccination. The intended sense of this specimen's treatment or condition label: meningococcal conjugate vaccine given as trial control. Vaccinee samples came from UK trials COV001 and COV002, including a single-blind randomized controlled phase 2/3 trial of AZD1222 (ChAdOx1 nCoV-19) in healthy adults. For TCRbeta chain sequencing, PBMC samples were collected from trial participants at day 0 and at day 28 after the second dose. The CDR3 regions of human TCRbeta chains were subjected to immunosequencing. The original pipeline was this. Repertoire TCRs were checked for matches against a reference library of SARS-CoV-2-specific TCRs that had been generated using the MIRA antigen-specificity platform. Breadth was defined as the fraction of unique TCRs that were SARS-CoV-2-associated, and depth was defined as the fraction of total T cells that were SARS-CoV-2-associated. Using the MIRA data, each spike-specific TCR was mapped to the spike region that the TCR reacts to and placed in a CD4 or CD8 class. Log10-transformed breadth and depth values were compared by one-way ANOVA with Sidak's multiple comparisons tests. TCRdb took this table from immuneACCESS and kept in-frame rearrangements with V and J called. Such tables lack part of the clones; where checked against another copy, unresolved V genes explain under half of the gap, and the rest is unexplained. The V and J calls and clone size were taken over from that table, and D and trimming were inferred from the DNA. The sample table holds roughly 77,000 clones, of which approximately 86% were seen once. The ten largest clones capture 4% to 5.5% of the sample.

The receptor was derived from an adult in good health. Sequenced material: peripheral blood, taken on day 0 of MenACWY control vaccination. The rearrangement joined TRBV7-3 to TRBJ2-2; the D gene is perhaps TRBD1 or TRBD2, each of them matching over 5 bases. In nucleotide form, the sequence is TGTGCCAGCAGCCGGGGCCCCCTGGAGACCGGGGAGCTGTTTTTT. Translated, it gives CASSRGPLETGELFF.